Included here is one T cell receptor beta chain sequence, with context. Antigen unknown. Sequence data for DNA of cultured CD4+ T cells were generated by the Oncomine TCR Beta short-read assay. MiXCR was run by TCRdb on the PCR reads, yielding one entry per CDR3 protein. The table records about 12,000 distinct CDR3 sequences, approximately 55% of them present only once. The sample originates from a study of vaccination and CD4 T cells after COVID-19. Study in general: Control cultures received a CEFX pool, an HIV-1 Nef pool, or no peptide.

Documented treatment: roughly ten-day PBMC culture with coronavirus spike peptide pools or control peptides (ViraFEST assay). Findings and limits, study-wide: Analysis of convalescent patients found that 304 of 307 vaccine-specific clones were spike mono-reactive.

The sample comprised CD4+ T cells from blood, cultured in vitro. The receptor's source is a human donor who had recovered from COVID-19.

CDR3 nucleotide sequence: TGTGCCAGCAGCTCAACAGGGGGAGGTGGCACTGAAGCTTTCTTT. As protein: CASSSTGGGGTEAFF. The rearrangement links TRBV7-6 to TRBJ1-1, with 8 bases matching TRBD1. The CDR3 length is 15 residues. Germline trimming cut 4 bases from V and 4 bases from J; bases unmatched to any gene: 8. The germline V gene encodes CDR1 SGHVS and CDR2 FNYEAQ.